This T cell receptor beta chain appears in the sequencing data of a study of T cell changes during pregnancy in multiple sclerosis. The CDR3 is 14 residues long. Germline CDR1 reads MNHEY; CDR2 reads SMNVEV (reference sequence). The V end was cut by 4 bases, the J end by 3 bases, with 13 bases between. Produced via immunoSEQ multiplex PCR; TCRdb's table is partial and in-frame only. The sample includes more than 45,000 clones, about 92% seen only once; the top ten take around 4%. The V gene is TRBV27, the J gene TRBJ2-7; possibly TRBD2 for D (6 bases). This TCR was recovered from a female donor with multiple sclerosis, enrolled in a pregnancy study. The specimen was CD8+ T cells from peripheral blood mononuclear cells, collected in the second trimester of pregnancy. CDR3 region: CASSSGTDYYEQYF. The CDR3 nucleotides read TGTGCCAGCAGTTCCGGGACGGACTACTACGAGCAGTACTTC.